A single sample gave rise to the 18 T cell receptor beta chains below, sequenced in a study of blood T cell repertoires in COVID-19. TCRdb's table, derived via immunoSEQ multiplex PCR, lists solely in-frame clones and lacks some. Among approximately 350,000 clones listed, around 83% were seen once. The sequencing sample was made of peripheral blood. These receptors all come from a man aged 25-40 years with active or convalescent COVID-19.

The chain is built from TRBV7-9 and TRBJ2-3, with TRBD2 identical over 7 bases. Trimming took 2 bases from V and 2 from J; bases not matched to a gene: 7. The CDR3 runs 16 residues. Germline V lookup: CDR1 SEHNR, CDR2 FQNEAQ (reference sequence). This CDR3 is CASSLSPSGFTDTQYF. The CDR3 region has the DNA TGTGCCAGCAGCTTATCTCCTAGCGGCTTCACAGATACGCAGTATTTT.

The CDR3 nucleotides read TGTGCCAGCAGTGACTCGCGGGGCCGCTCCTACAATGAGCAGTTCTTC. Translating gives CASSDSRGRSYNEQFF. V and J are TRBV6-4 and TRBJ2-1; tentatively, D is TRBD2 (6 bases). Deletions cut 0 bases from V and 0 bases from J, with 9 bases between. There are 16 residues in the CDR3. CDR1 and CDR2 from the germline V gene are MRHNA and SNTAGT.

As DNA, the CDR3 is TGTGCCAGCAGCCTCCCTCCGGGACAGGGGGACTATGGCTACACCTTC. This encodes CASSLPPGQGDYGYTF. V is TRBV6-6 and J is TRBJ1-2, with 11 bases matching TRBD1. Germline assignment: CDR1 MNHNY and CDR2 SVGAGI (reference sequence). V was pared by 6 bases and J by 3 bases, with 9 bases of the junction left unmatched. The CDR3 has 16 residues.

This clone was recorded only once. V is TRBV21-1 and J is TRBJ2-3; the table calls TRBD2, which could not be checked here. TRBV21-1 is an annotated pseudogene. This CDR3 is built from 18 residues. The DNA of the CDR3 is TGTGCCAGCAGGAAAGCGAGGTTAACTAGCGGGGGCACAGATACGCAGTATTTT. Encoded protein: CASRKARLTSGGTDTQYF.

V is TRBV6-2 or TRBV6-3 and J is TRBJ2-2, with TRBD1 matching over 8 bases. Germline lookup yields CDR1 MNHEY and CDR2 SVGEGT. V dropped 5 bases and J dropped 6; count of bases not matched to a gene: 11. There are 16 residues in the CDR3. CDR3 sequence: CASSPATGQEPGELFF. The CDR3 DNA sequence: TGTGCCAGCAGTCCAGCCACGGGACAGGAGCCCGGGGAGCTGTTTTTT.

CDR3: CASSIRGGGRAKNIQYF. The DNA for the CDR3 is TGTGCCAGTAGTATCAGGGGCGGGGGACGGGCCAAAAACATTCAGTACTTC. The V call is TRBV19, the J call TRBJ2-4, with D tentatively TRBD2 (7 bases). Trimming cost V 3 bases and J 1 base, with 16 bases left between them. The CDR3 covers 17 residues. Looked up from germline, CDR1 is LNHDA and CDR2 is SQIVND (reference sequence).

The chain combines TRBV28 with TRBJ2-7; D call uncertain. CDR3 length: 12 amino acids. The V gene's germline CDR1 is MDHEN and CDR2 SYDVKM. V lost 6 bases and J lost 3, with 9 bases in between. CDR3 amino acids: CASRPTGYEQYF. The CDR3 region has the DNA TGTGCCAGCAGACCTACGGGCTACGAGCAGTACTTC.

DNA for the CDR3: TGTGCCAGCAGCCCCCCCAGCGGTCTTGACAATGAGCAGTTCTTC. Amino acids: CASSPPSGLDNEQFF. This chain uses TRBV13 with TRBJ2-1, with D possibly being TRBD2 (5 bases). Germline lookup yields CDR1 PRHDT and CDR2 FYEKMQ (reference sequence). V was pared by 5 bases and J by 5 bases, with 16 bases between. This CDR3 region has 15 residues.

The rearrangement joins TRBV4-1 to TRBJ1-2; possibly TRBD1 for D (5 bases). The germline CDR1 and CDR2 sequences are MGHRA and YSYEKL. Trimming took off 3 bases at V and 0 bases at J, with 14 bases between the two ends. The CDR3 has 16 residues. CDR3 DNA sequence: TGCGCCAGCAGCCATATTCCAGGGAATGCTAACTATGGCTACACCTTC. It encodes CASSHIPGNANYGYTF.

CDR3 DNA: TGTGCCAGCAGCTTCACCGGGACTAGGGGGACGGGGGAGCAGTACTTC. The encoded protein is CASSFTGTRGTGEQYF. The chain employs TRBV7-2 and TRBJ2-7, with 8 nucleotides matching TRBD2. This CDR3 has 16 amino acids. Germline lookup yields CDR1 SGHTA and CDR2 FQGNSA. Trimming took 3 bases from V and 7 from J; bases not matched to a gene: 14.

In this sample, this clone turned up a few times. The chain is built from TRBV28 and TRBJ2-2; possibly TRBD1 for D (6 bases). Germline assignment: CDR1 MDHEN and CDR2 SYDVKM. The V end lost 6 bases, the J end lost 4 bases, and 12 bases lay between the germline ends. The CDR3 runs 14 residues. The CDR3 here is CASRAGTTTGELFF. The CDR3 DNA reads as TGTGCCAGCAGAGCCGGGACAACCACCGGGGAGCTGTTTTTT.

This clone was detected once. This rearrangement joins TRBV7-2 to TRBJ2-2; 10 bases align to TRBD1. V was clipped by 4 bases and J by 8 bases; unmatched bases: 13. Per the germline V gene, CDR1 is SGHTA and CDR2 is FQGNSA. The CDR3 length is 17 residues. The CDR3 nucleotides read TGTGCCAGCAGCTCGCGGGCCGGGACAGGGGTTTTTGGGGAGCTGTTTTTT. This encodes CASSSRAGTGVFGELFF.

The chain links TRBV5-6 to TRBJ1-4; D might be TRBD1 (5 bases). Germline V gene sequence: CDR1 SGHDT, CDR2 YYEEEE. Trimming left V 0 bases short and J 8 bases short, with 11 bases between. The CDR3 length is 14 residues. In DNA form, the CDR3 reads TGTGCCAGCAGCTTGGGCAGCAGGGCGGAAAAACTGTTTTTT. Its translation is CASSLGSRAEKLFF.

The chain has TRBV5-3 and TRBJ1-2; 8 bases agree with TRBD1. TRBV5-3 is an ORF; its function is uncertain. After removal of 4 bases from V and 4 bases from J, the junction contained 3 bases not matched to a gene. The CDR3 contains 13 residues. The chain's CDR3 is CARSDRGIYGYTF. CDR3 bases: TGTGCCAGAAGCGACAGGGGCATCTATGGCTACACCTTC.

This clone has only one observation. The rearrangement links TRBV4-2 to TRBJ2-2; TRBD1 might be the D (6 bases). The germline V gene has CDR1 LGHNA and CDR2 YNFKEQ. The CDR3 sequence is 13 residues long. Trimming cost V 4 bases and J 8 bases, with 11 bases left between them. The CDR3 protein is CASSRTGTGELFF. The CDR3 coding sequence is TGTGCCAGCAGCCGAACAGGGACGGGGGAGCTGTTTTTT.

The gene calls are TRBV2 and TRBJ2-7; a weak D match, TRBD1 (5 bases). Germline CDR1 reads SNHLY; CDR2 reads FYNNEI. CDR3 size: 12 residues. V was cut by 7 bases and J by 6 bases, with 13 bases left in between. The CDR3 DNA sequence: TGTGCCAGCACTAGGGGAAGCACCGAGCAGTACTTC. Its protein product is CASTRGSTEQYF.

The DNA of the CDR3 is TGTGCCAGTAAACTCAGGGAAGCTGGGGCCAACGTCCTGACTTTC. It encodes CASKLREAGANVLTF. The gene calls are TRBV19 and TRBJ2-6, with a tentative D call TRBD1 (5 bases). Germline CDR1 reads LNHDA; CDR2 reads SQIVND (reference sequence). V was shortened by 7 bases and J by 2 bases, with 12 bases between the two germline ends. There are 15 residues in the CDR3.

This clone was observed once. The chain joins TRBV6-1 to TRBJ2-3; maybe TRBD2 (6 bases). Trimming took off 3 bases at V and 0 bases at J, with 10 bases between the two ends. Germline CDR1 is MNHNS and CDR2 is SASEGT. The CDR3 totals 15 residues. CDR3 in amino acids: CASSDAGLSTDTQYF. DNA for the CDR3: TGTGCCAGCAGTGACGCGGGGCTGAGCACAGATACGCAGTATTTT.